What follows are 29 T cell receptor beta chains derived from one specimen sequenced in a study of blood T cell repertoires in COVID-19. Clones were sequenced by immunoSEQ multiplex PCR, and TCRdb holds only the in-frame ones, with some missing. This sample carries about 200,000 clones, around 84% of them seen once, and the ten largest clones take over 10%. The sample taken for sequencing was peripheral blood. The receptors here all came from a human donor in a cohort sampled during active COVID-19.

V gene TRBV5-8 combines with J gene TRBJ1-2; 11 bases line up with TRBD1. The V gene end was trimmed by 3 bases and the J gene end by 2 bases; junction bases not matched to a gene: 3. Germline V CDR1 and CDR2: SGHTS, YDEGEE. CDR3 length equals 15 residues. CDR3 coding DNA: TGTGCCAGCAGCTACCGGGACAGGGGGAACTATGGCTACACCTTC. Amino acid sequence: CASSYRDRGNYGYTF.

This sequence joins TRBV4-1 and TRBJ1-5, with 11 bases fitting TRBD1. Germline V CDR1 and CDR2: MGHRA, YSYEKL. The CDR3 consists of 18 residues. The J segment lost 6 bases and the V segment lost 4 bases, leaving 14 bases of the junction unmatched. For the CDR3, the DNA is TGCGCCAGCAGCCGAGAAGACCTTAGGACAGGGGGCGGTCAGCCCCAGCATTTT. Residues: CASSREDLRTGGGQPQHF.

The chain is built from TRBV28 and TRBJ2-3, with D possibly being TRBD2 (5 bases). V dropped 3 bases and J dropped 5 bases, with 9 bases sitting between them. This CDR3 has 13 amino acids. Per germline, CDR1 MDHEN and CDR2 SYDVKM. The CDR3 reads CASSFGGEDTQYF. The CDR3 DNA reads as TGTGCCAGCAGTTTTGGAGGAGAAGATACGCAGTATTTT.

The V call is TRBV19, the J call TRBJ1-6; 7 bases map to TRBD1. The CDR3 sequence is 16 residues long. Per germline, CDR1 LNHDA and CDR2 SQIVND (reference sequence). The junction had 11 bases not matched to a gene; V was cut back by 4 bases and J by 8 bases. The CDR3 DNA is TGTGCCAGTAGTAGACGAGGGGGCACGTGGGATTCACCCCTCCACTTT. This gives the protein CASSRRGGTWDSPLHF.

The gene calls are TRBV9 and TRBJ2-3; 9 bases are shared with TRBD2. The CDR3 has 18 amino acids. Germline CDR1 SGDLS, CDR2 YYNGEE. The V segment lost 0 bases and the J segment 2 bases; nucleotides outside the gene matches: 10. CDR3 region: CASSVVAGLAGTTDTQYF. CDR3 coding DNA: TGTGCCAGCAGCGTAGTGGCAGGGCTAGCGGGGACCACAGATACGCAGTATTTT.

This chain links TRBV10-3 with TRBJ1-2; D gene uncertain. The CDR3 is 13 residues long. Trimming removed 2 bases at V and 4 bases at J, with 8 bases between. CDR1 and CDR2 (germline): ENHRY, SYGVKD. This chain's CDR3 is CAISETGIYGYTF. The DNA of the CDR3 is TGTGCCATCAGTGAGACGGGTATCTATGGCTACACCTTC.

The chain joins TRBV28 to TRBJ2-2; D possibly corresponds to TRBD2 (7 bases). Trimming left V 3 bases short and J 6 bases short, with 14 bases between. This CDR3 is built from 15 residues. Germline values: CDR1 MDHEN, CDR2 SYDVKM. The CDR3 here is CASSFAREGAGELFF. The CDR3 DNA is TGTGCCAGCAGTTTTGCCAGGGAGGGGGCCGGGGAGCTGTTTTTT.

The chain carries TRBV5-1 and TRBJ2-3, with TRBD2 matching 11 bases. Germline trimming cut 0 bases from V and 6 bases from J; bases unmatched to any gene: 6. The CDR3 spans 16 residues. CDR1 is SGHRS, CDR2 YFSETQ, per germline. CDR3 protein: CASSLGLAGGVDTQYF. The DNA of the CDR3 is TGCGCCAGCAGCTTGGGGCTAGCGGGAGGTGTGGATACGCAGTATTTT.

The rearrangement links TRBV11-2 to TRBJ2-1, with 13 bases fitting TRBD2. The CDR3 length is 18 residues. The V segment lost 0 bases and the J segment 8 bases; nucleotides outside the gene matches: 10. Per the germline V gene, CDR1 is SGHAT and CDR2 is FQNNGV. The CDR3 is CASSLDRTSGRAADEQFF. The CDR3 DNA follows: TGTGCCAGCAGCTTAGATCGCACTAGCGGGAGGGCCGCGGATGAGCAGTTCTTC.

The rearrangement joins TRBV9 to TRBJ2-7, with 10 nucleotides matching TRBD2. Germline trimming cut 4 bases from V and 2 bases from J; bases unmatched to any gene: 9. Germline V gene data show CDR1 as SGDLS and CDR2 as YYNGEE. The CDR3 consists of 16 residues. CDR3 residues: CASSPQTSGPPYEQYF. The CDR3 DNA reads TGTGCCAGCAGCCCTCAGACTAGCGGGCCCCCCTACGAGCAGTACTTC.

The chain employs TRBV28 and TRBJ2-2, with 7 bases that match TRBD2. From germline, CDR1 is MDHEN and CDR2 SYDVKM. The CDR3 has 15 amino acids. Trimming removed 6 bases from V and 1 base from J; junction bases left unmatched: 5. The DNA for the CDR3 is TGTGCCAGCAGACCGACTAGCCAGAACACCGGGGAGCTGTTTTTT. Translating it yields CASRPTSQNTGELFF.

The V and J genes are TRBV28 and TRBJ1-1; 8 positions agree with TRBD1. This CDR3 has 15 residues. After removal of 5 bases from V and 5 bases from J, the junction contained 10 bases not matched to a gene. Germline lookup yields CDR1 MDHEN and CDR2 SYDVKM. This CDR3 is CASSTRQGLVTEAFF. CDR3 sequence (DNA): TGTGCCAGCAGTACAAGACAGGGGTTGGTGACTGAAGCTTTCTTT. Variable domain in full (rest from reference TRBV28 and TRBJ1-1): DVKVTQSSRYLVKRTGEKVFLECVQDMDHENMFWYRQDPGLGLRLIYFSYDVKMKEKGDIPEGYSVSREKKERFSLILESASTNQTSMYLCASSTRQGLVTEAFFGQGTRLTVV.

V gene TRBV28 combines with J gene TRBJ1-2; TRBD1 is a possible D gene (6 bases). The CDR3 extends over 13 amino acids. Trimming removed 4 bases from V and 4 bases from J, with 10 bases in between. CDR1 and CDR2 (germline): MDHEN, SYDVKM. The CDR3 coding sequence is TGTGCCAGCAGTTCAGGGGCTCCCTATGGCTACACCTTC. Translating gives CASSSGAPYGYTF.

This chain joins TRBV6-4 and TRBJ1-4; no clear D. Germline values: CDR1 MRHNA, CDR2 SNTAGT. The CDR3 covers 13 residues. The V gene lost 2 bases and the J gene lost 10 bases, with 11 bases spanning the gap. The CDR3 reads CASSDTVGAKLFF. DNA of the CDR3: TGTGCCAGCAGTGACACGGTCGGAGCAAAACTGTTTTTT.

The genes are TRBV28 and TRBJ2-7; the match to TRBD2 covers 11 bases. After removal of 3 bases from V and 6 bases from J, the junction contained 4 bases not matched to a gene. The germline CDR1 and CDR2 sequences are MDHEN and SYDVKM. The CDR3 length is 14 residues. The CDR3 region is CASSFRTSGLEQYF. In DNA, the CDR3 is TGTGCCAGCAGTTTCCGGACTAGCGGGCTCGAGCAGTACTTC.

DNA for the CDR3: TGTGCCAGCAGTTTACCGATGGAACTAGCGGGAGGGCAGTACTTC. Translated: CASSLPMELAGGQYF. The rearrangement joins TRBV28 to TRBJ2-7; 12 nucleotides agree with TRBD2. The V gene end was trimmed by 2 bases and the J gene end by 9 bases; junction bases not matched to a gene: 8. Germline CDR1 reads MDHEN; CDR2 reads SYDVKM. The CDR3 extends over 15 amino acids.

The chain is built from TRBV6-5 and TRBJ2-7, with D possibly TRBD1 on 6 matching bases. The V end was cut by 8 bases, the J end by 4 bases, with 15 bases between. This CDR3 is built from 13 residues. Germline V gene data show CDR1 as MNHEY and CDR2 as SVGAGI. The CDR3 DNA sequence: TGTGCCAGCGGTTCCGGGACACTGTACGAGCAGTACTTC. It is translated as CASGSGTLYEQYF.

This chain connects TRBV5-5 to TRBJ2-1; 8 bases are shared with TRBD2. V was pared by 1 base and J by 4 bases, with 4 bases of the junction left unmatched. The V gene's germline CDR1 is SGHKS and CDR2 YYEKEE (reference sequence). The CDR3 is 15 residues long. CDR3 DNA sequence: TGTGCCAGCAGCTTGACTAGCGGAACTTACAATGAGCAGTTCTTC. It translates to CASSLTSGTYNEQFF.

The chain has TRBV6-5 and TRBJ1-5; the D is unclear. The CDR3 is 16 residues long. V was trimmed by 4 bases and J by 0 bases, leaving 13 bases between them. Looked up from germline, CDR1 is MNHEY and CDR2 is SVGAGI. The DNA of the CDR3 is TGTGCCAGCAGTTCAGGACGGGCGGGTAGCAATCAGCCCCAGCATTTT. It yields the protein CASSSGRAGSNQPQHF.

The V and J genes are TRBV28 and TRBJ2-1, with 8 bases that match TRBD1. This CDR3 is built from 15 residues. The germline gives CDR1 MDHEN, CDR2 SYDVKM. V shed 7 bases and J 1 base; nucleotides not matched to a gene: 6. The CDR3, as DNA: TGTGCCAGCACGAGCAGGGGGCGGTCCTACAATGAGCAGTTCTTC. This sequence encodes CASTSRGRSYNEQFF.

The rearrangement links TRBV10-1 to TRBJ2-3; 8 positions match TRBD2. Germline assignment: CDR1 WNHNN and CDR2 SYGVQD (reference sequence). This CDR3 has 15 amino acids. With 3 bases clipped from V and 2 bases from J, the junction kept 4 bases outside the gene matches. The CDR3 bases are TGCGCCAGCAGTGACCGGGGGGGCGTCACAGATACGCAGTATTTT. Protein sequence: CASSDRGGVTDTQYF.

This clone occurred a few times. The V and J genes are TRBV19 and TRBJ2-1, with TRBD1 identical over 10 bases. V lost 5 bases to trimming and J lost 14 bases; unmatched junction nucleotides: 6. This CDR3 region has 12 residues. Germline lookup yields CDR1 LNHDA and CDR2 SQIVND (reference sequence). The CDR3: CASSFPGTGEFF. The CDR3 DNA sequence: TGTGCCAGTAGTTTTCCAGGGACAGGGGAGTTCTTC.

The rearrangement uses TRBV4-2 and TRBJ2-5, with 12 positions matching TRBD2. From germline, CDR1 is LGHNA and CDR2 YNFKEQ. The CDR3 contains 17 residues. V was clipped by 2 bases and J by 5 bases; unmatched bases: 9. DNA for the CDR3: TGTGCCAGCAGCCAAACCCTCGGACTAGCGGGGAGGGAGACCCAGTACTTC. This codes for CASSQTLGLAGRETQYF.

This chain links TRBV11-2 with TRBJ2-5; 9 nucleotides agree with TRBD2. Germline-derived CDR1 and CDR2 are SGHAT and FQNNGV. The CDR3 extends over 16 amino acids. With V trimmed by 4 bases and J by 4 bases, 10 bases remained unmatched. DNA of the CDR3: TGTGCCAGCAGCTCACCCGAGACTAGCGGAGTAGAGACCCAGTACTTC. Translating it yields CASSSPETSGVETQYF.

V and J are TRBV28 and TRBJ1-2; D may be TRBD1 (5 bases). Germline CDR1 MDHEN, CDR2 SYDVKM. The CDR3 covers 12 residues. Trimming stripped 5 bases from V and 6 bases from J, with 10 bases between. The DNA for the CDR3 is TGTGCCAGCAGTATCAGGGTGAATGGCTACACCTTC. This codes for CASSIRVNGYTF.

This clone was seen a few times. This chain uses TRBV6-6 with TRBJ2-7, with TRBD2 identical over 9 bases. Per germline, CDR1 MNHNY and CDR2 SVGAGI (reference sequence). Trimming removed 4 bases from V and 2 bases from J; junction bases left unmatched: 3. This CDR3 is 14 amino acids long. DNA of the CDR3: TGTGCCAGCAGTTCGACTAGCGGCCCCTACGAGCAGTACTTC. This gives the protein CASSSTSGPYEQYF.

The chain recombines TRBV30 with TRBJ2-1, with 11 bases that match TRBD2. The V segment lost 2 bases and the J segment 8 bases; nucleotides outside the gene matches: 8. The germline V gene encodes CDR1 GTSNPN and CDR2 SVGIG (reference sequence). The CDR3 has 15 residues. The CDR3 loop is CAWSLAGGPGDEQFF. The CDR3 bases are TGTGCCTGGAGTTTAGCGGGAGGGCCTGGGGATGAGCAGTTCTTC.

This chain uses TRBV10-2 with TRBJ1-1; 7 bases are a match to TRBD1. Germline CDR1 is WSHSY and CDR2 is SAAADI. V lost 0 bases, J lost 1 base, and 2 bases stayed unmatched. There are 15 residues in the CDR3. CDR3 loop: CASSESYRGNTEAFF. In nucleotides, the CDR3 is TGCGCCAGCAGTGAGTCGTACAGGGGGAACACTGAAGCTTTCTTT.

The chain employs TRBV7-8 and TRBJ1-5; D remains unclear. This CDR3 is 17 amino acids long. CDR1 SGHVS and CDR2 FQNEAQ come from the germline V gene. Between the trimmed V and J ends, which lost 2 bases and 2 bases, there was a span of 16 bases. The CDR3 loop is CASSLFGGPLGNQPQHF. As DNA, the CDR3 is TGTGCCAGCAGCTTATTTGGAGGCCCCCTTGGCAATCAGCCCCAGCATTTT.